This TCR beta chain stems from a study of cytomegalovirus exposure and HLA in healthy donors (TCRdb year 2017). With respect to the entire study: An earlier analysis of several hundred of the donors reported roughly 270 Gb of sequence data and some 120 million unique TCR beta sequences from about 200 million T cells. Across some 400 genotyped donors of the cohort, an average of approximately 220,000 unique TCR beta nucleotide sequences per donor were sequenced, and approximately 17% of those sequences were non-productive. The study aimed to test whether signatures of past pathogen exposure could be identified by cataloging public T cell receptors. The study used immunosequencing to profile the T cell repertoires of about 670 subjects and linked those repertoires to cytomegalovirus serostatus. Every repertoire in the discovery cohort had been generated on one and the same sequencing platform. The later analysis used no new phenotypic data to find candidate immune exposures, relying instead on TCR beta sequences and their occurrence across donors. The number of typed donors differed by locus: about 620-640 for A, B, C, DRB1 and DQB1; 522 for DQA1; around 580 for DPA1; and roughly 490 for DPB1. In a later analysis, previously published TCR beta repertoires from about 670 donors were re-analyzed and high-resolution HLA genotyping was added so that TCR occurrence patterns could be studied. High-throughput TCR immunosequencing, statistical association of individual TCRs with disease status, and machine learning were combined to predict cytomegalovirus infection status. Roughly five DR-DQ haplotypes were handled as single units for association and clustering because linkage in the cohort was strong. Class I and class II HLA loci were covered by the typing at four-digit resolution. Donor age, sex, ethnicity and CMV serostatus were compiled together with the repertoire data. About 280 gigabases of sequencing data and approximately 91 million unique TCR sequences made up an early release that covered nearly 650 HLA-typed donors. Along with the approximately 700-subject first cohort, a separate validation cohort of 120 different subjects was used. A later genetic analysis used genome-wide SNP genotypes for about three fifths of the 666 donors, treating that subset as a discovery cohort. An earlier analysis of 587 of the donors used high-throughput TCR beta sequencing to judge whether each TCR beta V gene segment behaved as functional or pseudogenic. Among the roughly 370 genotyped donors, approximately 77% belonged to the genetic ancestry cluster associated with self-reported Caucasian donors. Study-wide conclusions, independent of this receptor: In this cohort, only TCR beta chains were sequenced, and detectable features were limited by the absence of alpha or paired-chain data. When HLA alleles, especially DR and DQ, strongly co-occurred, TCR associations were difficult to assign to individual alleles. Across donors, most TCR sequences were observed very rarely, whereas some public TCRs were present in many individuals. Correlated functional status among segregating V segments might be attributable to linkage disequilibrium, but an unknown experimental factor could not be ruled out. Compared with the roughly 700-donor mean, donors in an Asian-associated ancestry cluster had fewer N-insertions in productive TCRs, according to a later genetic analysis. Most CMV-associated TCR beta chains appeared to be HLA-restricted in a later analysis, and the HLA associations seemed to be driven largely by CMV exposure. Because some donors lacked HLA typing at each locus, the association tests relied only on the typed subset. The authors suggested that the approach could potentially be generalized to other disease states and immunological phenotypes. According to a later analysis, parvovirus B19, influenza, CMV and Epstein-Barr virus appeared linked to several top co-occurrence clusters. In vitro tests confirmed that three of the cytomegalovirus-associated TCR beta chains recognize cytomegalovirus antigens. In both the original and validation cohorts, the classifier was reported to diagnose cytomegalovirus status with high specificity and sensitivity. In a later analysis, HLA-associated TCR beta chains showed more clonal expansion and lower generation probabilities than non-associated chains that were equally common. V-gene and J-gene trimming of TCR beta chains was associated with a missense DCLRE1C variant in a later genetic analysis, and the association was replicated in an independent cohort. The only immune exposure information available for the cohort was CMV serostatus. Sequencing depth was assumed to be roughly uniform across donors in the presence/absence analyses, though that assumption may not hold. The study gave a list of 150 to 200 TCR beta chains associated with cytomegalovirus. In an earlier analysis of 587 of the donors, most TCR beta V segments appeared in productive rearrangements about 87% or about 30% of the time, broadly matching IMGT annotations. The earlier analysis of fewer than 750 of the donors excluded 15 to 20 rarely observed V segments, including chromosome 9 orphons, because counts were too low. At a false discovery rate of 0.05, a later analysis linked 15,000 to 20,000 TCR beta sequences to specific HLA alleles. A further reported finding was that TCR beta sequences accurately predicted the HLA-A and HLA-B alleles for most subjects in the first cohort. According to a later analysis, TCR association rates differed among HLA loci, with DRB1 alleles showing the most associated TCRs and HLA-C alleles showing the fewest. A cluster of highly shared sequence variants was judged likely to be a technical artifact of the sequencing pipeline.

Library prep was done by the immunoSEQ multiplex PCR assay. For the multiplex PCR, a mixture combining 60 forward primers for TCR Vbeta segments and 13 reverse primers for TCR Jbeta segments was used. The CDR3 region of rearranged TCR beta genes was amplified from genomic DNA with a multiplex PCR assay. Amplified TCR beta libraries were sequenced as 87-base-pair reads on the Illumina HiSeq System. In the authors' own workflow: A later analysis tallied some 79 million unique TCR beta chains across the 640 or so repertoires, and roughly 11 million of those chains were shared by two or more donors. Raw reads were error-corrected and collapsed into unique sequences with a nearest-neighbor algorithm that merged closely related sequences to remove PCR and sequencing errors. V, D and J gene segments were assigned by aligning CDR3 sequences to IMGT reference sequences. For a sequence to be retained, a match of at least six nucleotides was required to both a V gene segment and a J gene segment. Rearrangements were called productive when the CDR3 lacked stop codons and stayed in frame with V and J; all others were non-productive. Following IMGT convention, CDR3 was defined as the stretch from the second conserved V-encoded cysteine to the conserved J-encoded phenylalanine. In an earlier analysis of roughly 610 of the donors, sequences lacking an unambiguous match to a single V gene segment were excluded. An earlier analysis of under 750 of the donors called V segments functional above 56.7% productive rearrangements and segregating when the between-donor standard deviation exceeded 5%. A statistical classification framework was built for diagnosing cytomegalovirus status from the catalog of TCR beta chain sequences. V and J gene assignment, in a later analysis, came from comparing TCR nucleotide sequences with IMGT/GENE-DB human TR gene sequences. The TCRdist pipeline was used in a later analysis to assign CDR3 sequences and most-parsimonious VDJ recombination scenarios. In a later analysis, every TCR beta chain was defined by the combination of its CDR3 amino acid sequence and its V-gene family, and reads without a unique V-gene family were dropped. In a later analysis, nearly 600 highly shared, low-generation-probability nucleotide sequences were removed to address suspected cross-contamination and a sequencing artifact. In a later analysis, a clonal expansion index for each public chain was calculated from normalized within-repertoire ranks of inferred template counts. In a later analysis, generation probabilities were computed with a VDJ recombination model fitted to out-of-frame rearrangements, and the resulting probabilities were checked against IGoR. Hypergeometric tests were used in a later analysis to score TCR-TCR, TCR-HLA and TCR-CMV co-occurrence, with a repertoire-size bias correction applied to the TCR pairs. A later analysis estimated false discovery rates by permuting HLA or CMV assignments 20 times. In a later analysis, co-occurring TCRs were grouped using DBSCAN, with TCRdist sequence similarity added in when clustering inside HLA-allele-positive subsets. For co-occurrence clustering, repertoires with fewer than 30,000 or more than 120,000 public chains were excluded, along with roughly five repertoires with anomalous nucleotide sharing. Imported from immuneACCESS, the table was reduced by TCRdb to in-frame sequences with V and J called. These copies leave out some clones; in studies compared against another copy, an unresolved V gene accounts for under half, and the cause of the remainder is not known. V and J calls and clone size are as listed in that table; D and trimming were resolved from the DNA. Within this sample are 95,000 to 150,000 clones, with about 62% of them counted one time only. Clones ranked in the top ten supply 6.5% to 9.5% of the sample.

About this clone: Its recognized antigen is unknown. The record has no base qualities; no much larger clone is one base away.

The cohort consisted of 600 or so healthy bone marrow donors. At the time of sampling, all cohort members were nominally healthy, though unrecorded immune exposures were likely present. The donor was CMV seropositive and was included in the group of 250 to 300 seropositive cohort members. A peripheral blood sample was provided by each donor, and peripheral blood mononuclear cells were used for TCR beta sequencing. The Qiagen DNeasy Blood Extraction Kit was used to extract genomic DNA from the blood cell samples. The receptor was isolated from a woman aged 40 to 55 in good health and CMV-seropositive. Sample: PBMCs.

For the CDR3, the sequence is CASSYQGMFAEAFF. The bases are TGTGCCAGCAGTTATCAGGGGATGTTCGCTGAAGCTTTCTTT. Recombination joined TRBV27 with TRBJ1-1; perhaps TRBD1 is the D gene, with 6 bases matching. The CDR3 sequence holds 14 residues, the cysteine and phenylalanine included. Left in the record is the CDR3 DNA by itself, 42 bases read in frame from the first base. V and J lose 4 bases and 6 bases, and a span of 15 bases separates them. The germline V gene (reference sequence) gives CDR1 as MNHEY and CDR2 as SMNVEV.